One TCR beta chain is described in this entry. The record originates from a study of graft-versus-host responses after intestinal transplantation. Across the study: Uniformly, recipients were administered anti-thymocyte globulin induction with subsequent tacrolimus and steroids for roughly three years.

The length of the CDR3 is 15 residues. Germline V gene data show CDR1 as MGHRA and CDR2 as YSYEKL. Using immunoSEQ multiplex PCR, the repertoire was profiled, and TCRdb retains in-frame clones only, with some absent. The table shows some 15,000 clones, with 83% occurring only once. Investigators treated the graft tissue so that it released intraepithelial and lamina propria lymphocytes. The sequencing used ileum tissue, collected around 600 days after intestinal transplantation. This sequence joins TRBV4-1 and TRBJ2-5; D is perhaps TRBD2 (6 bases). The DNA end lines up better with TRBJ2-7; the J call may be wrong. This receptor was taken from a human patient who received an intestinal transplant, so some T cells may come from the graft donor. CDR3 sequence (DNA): TGCGCCAGCAGCCAACCGGGGCTAGCGAGCTACGAGCAGTACTTC. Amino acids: CASSQPGLASYEQYF.